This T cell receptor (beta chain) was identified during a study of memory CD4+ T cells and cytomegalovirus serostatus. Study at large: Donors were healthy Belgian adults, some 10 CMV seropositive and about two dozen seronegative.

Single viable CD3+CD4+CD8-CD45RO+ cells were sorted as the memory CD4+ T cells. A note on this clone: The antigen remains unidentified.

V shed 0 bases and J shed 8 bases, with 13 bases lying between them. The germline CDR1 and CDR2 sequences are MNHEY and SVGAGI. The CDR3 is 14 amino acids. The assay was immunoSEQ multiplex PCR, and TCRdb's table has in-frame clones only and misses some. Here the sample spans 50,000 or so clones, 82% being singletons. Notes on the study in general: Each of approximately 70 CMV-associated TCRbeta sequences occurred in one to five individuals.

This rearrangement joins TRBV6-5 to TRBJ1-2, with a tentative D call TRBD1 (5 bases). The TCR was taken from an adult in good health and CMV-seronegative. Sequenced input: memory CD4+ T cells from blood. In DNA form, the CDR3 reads TGTGCCAGCAGTTACTCCGACCAGGGTTACGGCTACACCTTC. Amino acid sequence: CASSYSDQGYGYTF.